Each of the 15 T cell receptor beta chains below was sequenced from the same sample in a study of shared clonotypes between healthy human individuals. Libraries were prepared by immunoSEQ multiplex PCR; TCRdb keeps only in-frame clonotypes and omits some of them. The sample yields 1 million to 1.3 million clones, approximately 80% seen once. The source material was memory CD4+ T cells from PBMCs. The sample's subset: CD45RA-negative fraction. The receptors were gathered from a man between 18 and 35 years old in good health. Some clones in this sample may be carry-over from other donors' samples.

This chain links TRBV7-9 with TRBJ2-5; TRBD1 might be the D (5 bases). There are 13 residues in the CDR3. Germline loops: CDR1 SEHNR, CDR2 FQNEAQ (reference sequence). With 1 base removed from V and 5 bases from J, the gap between germline ends came to 8 bases. The CDR3 is CASSLVRGETQYF. CDR3 coding DNA: TGTGCCAGCAGCTTAGTTAGGGGTGAGACCCAGTACTTC.

V usage is TRBV15 and J usage is TRBJ2-7; the match to TRBD2 covers 7 bases. Germline loops: CDR1 LNHNV, CDR2 YYDKDF (reference sequence). CDR3 length equals 15 residues. V dropped 1 base and J dropped 3; count of bases not matched to a gene: 6. CDR3 sequence reads: CATSRAPGGNYEQYF. DNA of the CDR3: TGTGCCACCAGCAGAGCCCCGGGAGGAAACTACGAGCAGTACTTC. Variable domain in full (rest from reference TRBV15 and TRBJ2-7): DAMVIQNPRYQVTQFGKPVTLSCSQTLNHNVMYWYQQKSSQAPKLLFHYYDKDFNNEADTPDNFQSRRPNTSFCFLDIRSPGLGDTAMYLCATSRAPGGNYEQYFGPGTRLTVT.

The V call is TRBV2, the J call TRBJ2-3; D remains unclear. The germline V gene has CDR1 SNHLY and CDR2 FYNNEI. The CDR3 totals 14 residues. Trimming cost V 6 bases and J 6 bases, with 16 bases left between them. The CDR3 nucleotides are TGTGCCAGCAGCGTCCGGGCCTCCAGGGATACGCAGTATTTT. It is translated as CASSVRASRDTQYF.

The V and J genes are TRBV10-3 and TRBJ1-4, with D tentatively TRBD1 (5 bases). The V end lost 10 bases, the J end lost 7 bases, and 16 bases lay between the germline ends. Germline V gives CDR1 ENHRY, CDR2 SYGVKD. The CDR3 totals 13 residues. The CDR3 sequence is CATSRGVGEKLFF. CDR3 nucleotides: TGTGCCACCTCACGAGGGGTAGGTGAAAAACTGTTTTTT.

The chain links TRBV28 to TRBJ1-4; D is possibly TRBD1 (5 bases). This CDR3 spans 15 amino acids. CDR1 and CDR2 from the germline V gene are MDHEN and SYDVKM. Trimming cost V 2 bases and J 2 bases, with 9 bases left between them. DNA of the CDR3: TGTGCCAGCAGTTTAATGGGGGTTACTAATGAAAAACTGTTTTTT. Translated, it gives CASSLMGVTNEKLFF.

This chain uses TRBV7-7 with TRBJ2-2; D not certain. This CDR3 comprises 14 residues. V lost 5 bases to trimming and J lost 8 bases, with 15 bases between them. The germline V gene has CDR1 SSHAT and CDR2 FNYEAQ (reference sequence). The CDR3 region is CASSREEVVGELFF. As DNA, the CDR3 is TGTGCCAGCAGCAGGGAAGAAGTCGTGGGGGAGCTGTTTTTT.

This chain joins TRBV27 and TRBJ2-3; no clear D. The CDR3 extends over 15 amino acids. Per germline, CDR1 MNHEY and CDR2 SMNVEV (reference sequence). V dropped 11 bases and J dropped 3 bases, with 21 bases sitting between them. CDR3 in amino acids: CAAERADRFTDTQYF. In nucleotides, the CDR3 is TGTGCCGCCGAAAGGGCAGATAGGTTTACAGATACGCAGTATTTT.

This clone was counted at least ten times. J is TRBJ2-1 and V is TRBV5-1; D perhaps matches TRBD2 (5 bases). The CDR3 spans 16 residues. V was cut by 5 bases and J by 0 bases, with 15 bases left in between. Germline V CDR1 and CDR2: SGHRS, YFSETQ. CDR3 coding DNA: TGCGCCAGCAGAAAGGCCAGTGGGAGCTCCTACAATGAGCAGTTCTTC. It translates to CASRKASGSSYNEQFF.

The chain uses TRBV27 and TRBJ1-6, with TRBD1 identical over 7 bases. The germline V gene has CDR1 MNHEY and CDR2 SMNVEV (reference sequence). The CDR3 consists of 18 residues. V trimming: 2 bases; J trimming: 5 bases; junction bases outside the gene matches: 12. In DNA, the CDR3 is TGTGCCAGCAGTTTACCCCCAACGCCGACAGGGAATAATTCACCCCTCCACTTT. Its translation is CASSLPPTPTGNNSPLHF.

The J gene is TRBJ1-5, the V gene TRBV5-8; D may be TRBD1 (5 bases). Germline loops: CDR1 SGHTS, CDR2 YDEGEE. This CDR3 is 16 amino acids long. V was trimmed by 3 bases and J by 5 bases, leaving 18 bases between them. This CDR3 reads CASSSTGAVVDQPQHF. The CDR3 nucleotides are TGTGCCAGCAGCTCCACAGGCGCAGTAGTGGATCAGCCCCAGCATTTT.

The gene calls are TRBV12-1 and TRBJ2-2; no DNA check was done on the table's D call, TRBD2. TRBV12-1 corresponds to a pseudogene. The CDR3 is 14 residues long. The CDR3 spells CASRLAGDAGELFF. The CDR3 nucleotides are TGTGCCAGCAGACTAGCGGGAGACGCCGGGGAGCTGTTTTTT.

This clone has more than one count but fewer than ten. The rearrangement joins TRBV27 to TRBJ1-5, with 7 positions matching TRBD1. CDR1 is MNHEY and CDR2 is SMNVEV in the germline V gene (reference sequence). After removal of 8 bases from V and 0 bases from J, the junction contained 13 bases not matched to a gene. CDR3 length: 17 amino acids. The CDR3 loop reads CASYQGGPRYSNQPQHF. The CDR3 bases are TGTGCCAGCTATCAGGGGGGGCCCCGCTATAGCAATCAGCCCCAGCATTTT.

A remark on this clone: Other DNA variants within this sample encode the same CDR3. The V call is TRBV7-9, the J call TRBJ1-2; 8 bases align to TRBD1. Germline V lookup: CDR1 SEHNR, CDR2 FQNEAQ (reference sequence). The CDR3 runs to 14 residues. V dropped 1 base and J dropped 2; count of bases not matched to a gene: 0. The CDR3 DNA follows: TGTGCCAGCAGCTTAGGACAGGGGAACTATGGCTACACCTTC. Its protein is CASSLGQGNYGYTF.

The chain carries TRBV7-3 and TRBJ1-1, with D possibly being TRBD1 (5 bases). CDR3 size: 14 residues. Germline V gene sequence: CDR1 SGHTA, CDR2 FQGTGA. Trimming shortened V by 5 bases and J by 5 bases, and 15 bases separated the two germline ends. The CDR3 region is CASSAYRSETEAFF. Here the CDR3 DNA reads TGTGCCAGCAGCGCCTACAGGAGTGAGACTGAAGCTTTCTTT.

The rearrangement uses TRBV18 and TRBJ1-2; D is ambiguous. In germline, CDR1 is KGHSH, CDR2 LQKENI. V was clipped by 2 bases and J by 8 bases, with 9 bases between them. The CDR3 contains 12 residues. CDR3 protein: CASSPNERGYTF. The CDR3 coding sequence is TGTGCCAGCTCACCAAATGAAAGGGGCTACACCTTC.